This T cell receptor beta chain comes out of a study of human T cells and chemical hapten exposure. This clonotype was found many times. No antigen is known for it. Study-level results: With regard to DPC sensitization, TCRs above 1 in 1000 frequency did not change.

Time point in this sample: pre-sensitization, week 0. Documented treatment: therapeutic diphenylcyclopropenone sensitization with weekly scalp DPC. TCRdb reanalysed the RACE reads using MiXCR and keeps one entry per CDR3 protein. The table shows 380,000 or so distinct CDR3 sequences, with around 5.5% occurring only once. This clonotype was obtained from a young woman with alopecia areata. Some clones in this sample may be carry-over from other donors' samples. The sequencing used whole blood, collected in connection with sensitization to the hapten diphenylcyclopropenone (DPC).

The CDR3 sequence: CSARGSSFPTDTQYF. As DNA, the CDR3 is TGCAGTGCTCGAGGTTCTAGCTTTCCCACAGATACGCAGTATTTT. V usage is TRBV20-1 and J usage is TRBJ2-3; perhaps TRBD2 as D (5 bases). This CDR3 spans 15 amino acids. Trimming shortened V by 5 bases and J by 2 bases, and 17 bases separated the two germline ends. The germline V gene has CDR1 DFQATT and CDR2 SNEGSKA (reference sequence).